One sample yielded the 23 T cell receptor beta chains listed below, sequenced in a study of tumor-infiltrating lymphocytes in primary liver carcinoma. Researchers generated TCR beta cDNA from roughly 500 ng of total RNA, relying on a constant-region primer. Slightly modified ARM-PCR served as the procedure for the TCR beta libraries. These libraries came from three rounds of nested multiplex PCR. The two initial PCR rounds, 9 to 11 cycles each, used TRBV1-TRBV30 forward and C-beta reverse primers. TCRdb re-derived calls from the multiplex PCR reads in MiXCR, one entry per CDR3 protein. The repertoire includes about 30,000 distinct CDR3 sequences, 60% to 80% of them detected once, and 25% to 40% sits in the top ten. The approximately 20-31 mg bulk tissue piece was not sorted before simultaneous RNA and DNA extraction. Sequences were obtained from liver tumor tissue from sampling region 3. The subset is: tumor region T3, left-lateral pole. These receptors originate from a woman in her thirties with primary liver carcinoma and hepatitis B virus infection.

This clonotype was counted a single time. The genes are TRBV5-4 and TRBJ2-1; D tentatively fits TRBD1 or TRBD2 (5 bases each). The V end was cut by 9 bases, the J end by 2 bases, with 15 bases between. The CDR3 has 14 residues. Germline V gene data show CDR1 as SGHNT and CDR2 as YYREEE (reference sequence). CDR3 nucleotide sequence: TGTGCCAACCTGATGCTGGGGGCCTACAATGAGCAGTTCTTC. The encoded protein is CANLMLGAYNEQFF. The full variable domain, its missing parts supplied by reference TRBV5-4 and TRBJ2-1, is ETGVTQSPTHLIKTRGQQVTLRCSSQSGHNTVSWYQQALGQGPQFIFQYYREEENGRGNFPPRFSGLQFPNYSSELNVNALELDDSALYLCANLMLGAYNEQFFGPGTRLTVL.

The rearrangement links TRBV7-9 to TRBJ1-1; the D gene is possibly TRBD1 (5 bases). Germline loops: CDR1 SEHNR, CDR2 FQNEAQ (reference sequence). This CDR3 contains 12 residues. CDR3: CDTGTSNTEAFF. The DNA for the CDR3 is TGTGACACAGGTACTTCAAACACTGAAGCTTTCTTT.

This clonotype has ten or more counts. V usage is TRBV11-2 and J usage is TRBJ2-1; no clear D. The CDR3 is 14 amino acids. V was pared by 4 bases and J by 7 bases, with 14 bases between. The germline gives CDR1 SGHAT, CDR2 FQNNGV. The CDR3 protein is CASSSAAGGNEQFF. CDR3 nucleotides: TGTGCCAGCAGCTCCGCTGCAGGCGGTAATGAGCAGTTCTTC.

This clonotype is large (0.1 to 1%) in the sample. The chain recombines TRBV11-2 with TRBJ1-5; maybe TRBD1 (6 bases). This CDR3 region has 16 residues. CDR1 and CDR2 (germline): SGHAT, FQNNGV. V shed 2 bases and J shed 4 bases, with 15 bases lying between them. The CDR3 sequence is CASSLNFGTSNQPQHF. The CDR3 nucleotides read TGTGCCAGCAGCTTAAATTTCGGGACATCAAATCAGCCCCAGCATTTT.

This clonotype was counted many times. CDR3 nucleotide sequence: TGCAGTGCTAGAATGGGAGAGGAGCTGTTTTTT. It yields the protein CSARMGEELFF. The V gene is TRBV20-1, the J gene TRBJ2-2, with D maybe TRBD2 (5 bases). Germline assignment: CDR1 DFQATT and CDR2 SNEGSKA (reference sequence). V lost 2 bases and J 10 bases, leaving 8 bases between the germline ends. CDR3 size: 11 residues.

This chain links TRBV11-2 with TRBJ1-4; possibly TRBD1 for D (6 bases). V was clipped by 5 bases and J by 6 bases, with 13 bases between them. The length of the CDR3 is 14 residues. Germline CDR1 SGHAT, CDR2 FQNNGV. CDR3 coding DNA: TGTGCCAGCAGCCCCGACAGGTCGGATGAAAAACTGTTTTTT. Its protein is CASSPDRSDEKLFF.

Remarks on this clonotype: Its ends do not fully match the called genes, so a read error is possible. The chain has TRBV11-2 and TRBJ1-1, with D perhaps matching TRBD1 (5 bases). The germline gives CDR1 SGHAT, CDR2 FQNNGV. The CDR3 runs 13 residues. This CDR3 is CVSIPDGGTEAFF. The CDR3 nucleotides are TGTGTCAGCATCCCCGACGGGGGCACTGAAGCTTTCTTT.

Turning to this clonotype: Relative to the germline gene, one junction end is altered; a read error may explain this. The V and J genes are TRBV11-2 and TRBJ1-2; perhaps TRBD1 as D (5 bases). There are 14 residues in the CDR3. CDR1 is SGHAT and CDR2 is FQNNGV in the germline V gene. CDR3 region: CASSPGGTVAGYTF. Written as DNA, the CDR3 is TGTGCTAGCAGCCCCGGGGGTACAGTAGCTGGCTACACCTTC. The full variable domain, its missing parts supplied by reference TRBV11-2 and TRBJ1-2, is EAGVAQSPRYKIIEKRQSVAFWCNPISGHATLYWYQQILGQGPKLLIQFQNNGVVDDSQLPKDRFSAERLKGVDSTLKIQPAKLEDSAVYLCASSPGGTVAGYTFGSGTRLTVV.

As concerns this clonotype: This may be a read error, as it is one base from a much larger clone. J is TRBJ2-1 and V is TRBV18; 9 bases are a match to TRBD2. The germline gives CDR1 KGHSH, CDR2 LQKENI. The length of the CDR3 is 15 residues. V lost 3 bases to trimming and J lost 5 bases; unmatched junction nucleotides: 5. The chain's CDR3 is CASSPWTSENNEQFF. CDR3 bases: TGTGCCAGCTCACCCTGGACTAGCGAGAACAATGAGCAGTTCTTC.

This clonotype was recorded many times. A read error may produce the germline difference seen at one junction end. This chain joins TRBV11-2 and TRBJ2-3; 7 nucleotides match TRBD2. The germline V gene has CDR1 SGHAT and CDR2 FQNNGV. This CDR3 is built from 15 residues. This CDR3 is CASSFGLGRTGTQYF. CDR3 nucleotide sequence: TGTGCCAGCAGCTTCGGACTAGGACGCACAGGTACGCAGTATTTT.

Comment on this clonotype: A much more abundant neighbour one base away suggests this may be a read error. V usage is TRBV11-3 and J usage is TRBJ2-3, with 8 bases matching TRBD2. CDR1 and CDR2 from the germline V gene are SGHNT and YENEEA. The CDR3 has 15 residues. CDR3: CTSSPLAGGTDTQYF. As DNA, the CDR3 is TGTACAAGCAGCCCCCTGGCGGGAGGAACAGATACGCAGTATTTT. The full variable domain, in which reference TRBV11-3 and TRBJ2-3 provide the parts outside the CDR3, is EAGVVQSPRYKIIEKKQPVAFWCNPISGHNTLYWYLQNLGQGPELLIRYENEEAVDDSQLPKDRFSAERLKGVDSTLKIQPAELGDSAVYLCTSSPLAGGTDTQYFGPGTRLTVL.

This clonotype came up once. One end of the junction is discordant with germline, which a read error may explain. This CDR3 is CAGSFQDWAEKLFF. In nucleotides, the CDR3 is TGTGCCGGCAGTTTCCAGGACTGGGCTGAAAAACTGTTTTTT. The chain combines TRBV6-5 with TRBJ1-4; D ambiguous. Germline CDR1 MNHEY, CDR2 SVGAGI. The length of the CDR3 is 14 residues.

This clonotype showed up many times. This chain connects TRBV11-2 to TRBJ1-3; D call uncertain. Germline assignment: CDR1 SGHAT and CDR2 FQNNGV. The CDR3 covers 13 residues. V dropped 2 bases and J dropped 2 bases, with 4 bases sitting between them. The CDR3 bases are TGTGCCAGCAGCTTACCAGCTGGAAACACCATATATTTT. This gives the protein CASSLPAGNTIYF.

Points on this clonotype: Given the absence of the conserved phenylalanine or tryptophan at the CDR3 end, a read error is likely. CDR3 DNA sequence: TGTGCCAGCAGTTCCCCAAGACAGGGAAACCGACCCCTCCACCTT. This encodes CASSSPRQGNRPLHL. The V and J genes are TRBV28 and TRBJ1-6; 7 bases fit TRBD1. With V trimmed by 4 bases and J by 12 bases, 12 bases remained unmatched. This CDR3 has 15 residues. Germline assignment: CDR1 MDHEN and CDR2 SYDVKM.

For this clonotype: One junction end does not reproduce the germline sequence, and a read error may be involved. This chain connects TRBV11-3 to TRBJ2-1; either TRBD1 or TRBD2 may fit D (5 bases each). CDR1 SGHNT and CDR2 YENEEA come from the germline V gene. The CDR3 covers 13 residues. CDR3: CASSLGDSNEHFF. The CDR3 nucleotides read TGTGCCAGCAGCTTGGGAGACAGCAATGAGCACTTCTTC.

In regard to this clonotype: The germline gene is not matched at one end of the junction; a read error may be the cause. Here the CDR3 DNA reads TGCGCCAGCAGTTTCCGGGACAGGGTTGGAAAACTGTTTTTT. Its translation is CASSFRDRVGKLFF. This chain links TRBV6-5 with TRBJ1-4, with 9 bases lining up with TRBD1. The CDR3 runs 14 residues. In germline, CDR1 is MNHEY, CDR2 SVGAGI.

About this clonotype: A read error is likely, as this CDR3 ends without the conserved phenylalanine or tryptophan. The V call is TRBV2, the J call TRBJ1-1; D possibly corresponds to TRBD1 (5 bases). Deletions cut 8 bases from V and 1 base from J, with 11 bases between. The germline CDR1 and CDR2 sequences are SNHLY and FYNNEI. CDR3 length equals 13 residues. The CDR3 bases are TGTGCCAGCGGCGACCAGGGGAACACTGAAGCTTTCTCT. It yields the protein CASGDQGNTEAFS.

Details on this clonotype: Given a much more abundant clone one base away, this may be a read error. This chain connects TRBV4-2 to TRBJ2-1, with D possibly matching TRBD1 (6 bases). The CDR3 extends over 14 amino acids. Trimming removed 0 bases at V and 15 bases at J, with 18 bases between. Germline CDR1 and CDR2: LGHNA and YNFKEQ. Written as DNA, the CDR3 is TGTGCCAGCAGCCAAGATAGGGGAGACAGGATCACGTTCTTC. It codes for CASSQDRGDRITFF.

On this clonotype itself: This CDR3 fails to terminate in the conserved phenylalanine or tryptophan, so it likely reflects a read error. The chain couples TRBV11-2 to TRBJ2-3; TRBD2 matches 7 bases. CDR1 and CDR2 from the germline V gene are SGHAT and FQNNGV. The CDR3 sequence is 15 residues long. This CDR3 is CATSFGLGCTDTQYL. The DNA of the CDR3 is TGTGCCACCAGCTTCGGACTAGGATGCACAGATACGCAGTATCTT.

There are a few counts of this clonotype. The V gene is TRBV7-8, the J gene TRBJ2-4, with D perhaps TRBD2 (6 bases). CDR1 is SGHVS and CDR2 is FQNEAQ in the germline V gene. The germline V and J ends were trimmed by 0 bases and 7 bases, with 10 bases remaining between them. The CDR3 spans 14 residues. The CDR3 sequence: CASSLATGGNIQYF. The CDR3 nucleotides read TGTGCCAGCAGCTTAGCTACAGGAGGGAACATTCAGTACTTC.

This clonotype has more than one count but fewer than ten. The conserved phenylalanine or tryptophan normally closing the CDR3 is absent here, so this likely arose from a read error. The chain uses TRBV11-1 and TRBJ2-7, with D possibly being TRBD1 or TRBD2 (6 bases each). Germline values: CDR1 SGHAT, CDR2 FQDESV (reference sequence). CDR3 length: 15 residues. CDR3 nucleotides: TGTGCCAACAGCCCTCGGACAGCAGGACTACGCGAGCAGTACCTC. It yields the protein CANSPRTAGLREQYL.

The chain employs TRBV11-3 and TRBJ2-1; 8 bases fit TRBD2. CDR1 is SGHNT and CDR2 is YENEEA in the germline V gene. The V gene end was trimmed by 5 bases and the J gene end by 12 bases; junction bases not matched to a gene: 15. The CDR3 has 15 amino acids. DNA of the CDR3: TGTGCCAGCAGCCTACTAGCGGATGGGGGGTATGGGCAGTTCTTC. Translation gives CASSLLADGGYGQFF.

Comments on this clonotype: At one boundary the junction diverges from the germline segment, which might be a read error. This chain joins TRBV11-2 and TRBJ1-2, with D unclear. Germline values: CDR1 SGHAT, CDR2 FQNNGV. The CDR3 is 15 residues long. The CDR3 region is CASNLDAGAIYGYTF. In DNA form, the CDR3 reads TGTGCCAGCAACTTAGATGCGGGAGCAATCTATGGCTACACCTTC.